Detailed here is one TCR beta chain. From the germline J gene comes the end of the CDR3, since the read stops 3 residues before it. This record belongs to a study of T cells in women clearing cervical HPV infection. The junction had 6 bases not matched to a gene; V was cut back by 4 bases and J by 0 bases. Germline loops: CDR1 SGHRS, CDR2 YFSETQ. This CDR3 is 15 amino acids long. TCRdb keeps only in-frame clones here, not all; method: immunoSEQ multiplex PCR. Its listing shows about 40,000 clones. This chain joins TRBV5-1 and TRBJ1-2; 7 bases fit TRBD1. The receptor comes from a woman between 18 and 70 years old with a cervical HPV16 infection that either progressed to CIN3+ or cleared (not recorded which). The sequenced material came from blood buffy coat. The CDR3: CASSPGQATNYGYTF. Incomplete CDR3 DNA: TGCGCCAGCAGCCCCGGACAGGCGACTAACTATGGC.